This T cell receptor (beta chain) was sequenced for a study of blood T cell repertoires in COVID-19. Turning to the study itself: Collection of acute and convalescent COVID-19 samples took place in the United States, Italy and Spain. The cDNA or gDNA used as material had been derived from T cells, B-cell-depleted T cells, or PBMCs.

The V segment lost 9 bases and the J segment 4 bases; nucleotides outside the gene matches: 11. Germline CDR1 reads MDHEN; CDR2 reads SYDVKM. CDR3 length: 15 residues. Per the original methods: Cell counts per sample came from amplifying reference gene primers. The protocol was immunoSEQ multiplex PCR, while the TCRdb copy is restricted to in-frame clones and leaves out a portion. V, J and clone size derive from that table, while D and trimming were established from the DNA sequence. The data contain under 95,000 clones, around 90% of them seen just once; the ten biggest clones take up over 35%. This rearrangement joins TRBV28 to TRBJ1-1, with 10 bases aligning to TRBD1. Sequenced: peripheral blood. This receptor was obtained from a human donor in a cohort sampled during active COVID-19. This CDR3 is CASTGTGVGGTEAFF. As DNA, the CDR3 is TGTGCCAGTACCGGGACAGGGGTCGGAGGCACTGAAGCTTTCTTT.